This T cell receptor beta chain was recorded in a study of low-dose radiotherapy and immunotherapy resistance in tumors. Study-level background: Cohort 1 got 0.5 Gy per fraction every 2 weeks, 6.5 Gy in total. Dosing for Cohort 2 consisted of 1 Gy per fraction every two weeks, reaching a total of 13 Gy over 26 weeks.

Alpha and beta chains were covered, as first-strand cDNA relied on TRAV- and TRBV-specific primers. TCRs were amplified for roughly 20 PCR cycles with a constant-region primer and V-primer adapter. The mRNA that was isolated underwent amplification by in vitro transcription. MiXCR, applied by TCRdb to the reads, yields one record per CDR3 protein. This table holds about 71,000 distinct CDR3 sequences, about a third found once. Looked up from germline, CDR1 is SGHTA and CDR2 is FQGTGA. CDR3 length: 14 amino acids. V was pared by 4 bases and J by 2 bases, with 8 bases between. Described time point: before trial treatment.

The chain joins TRBV7-3 to TRBJ2-2; perhaps TRBD2 as D (5 bases). The material was PBMCs, obtained before treatment. This receptor was taken from a female donor with ovarian cancer. CDR3 in amino acids: CASSSRLNTGELFF. The CDR3 nucleotides read TGTGCCAGCAGCTCCCGACTAAACACCGGGGAGCTGTTTTTT.